Each of the 32 T cell receptor beta chains below was sequenced from the same sample in a study of T-cell memory formation after mild COVID-19. From the 5' RACE reads, TCRdb called clonotypes with MiXCR, one entry per CDR3 protein. The sample includes 200,000 to 250,000 distinct CDR3 sequences, around 9.1% of them seen just once. The sample taken for sequencing was PBMCs or a T cell subset sorted from them (not recorded which). These receptors originate from a man aged 18 to 29 who had mild COVID-19 (a few samples of this study predate the infection). Cell type and time point are not known.

The chain uses TRBV7-9 and TRBJ1-4; possible D gene TRBD1, 6 bases. Trimming shortened V by 3 bases and J by 6 bases, and 8 bases separated the two germline ends. The germline V gene has CDR1 SEHNR and CDR2 FQNEAQ (reference sequence). CDR3 size: 13 residues. The CDR3 coding sequence is TGTGCCAGCAGCTTCGACAGGCATGAAAAACTGTTTTTT. It translates to CASSFDRHEKLFF. Looking up the rest from reference TRBV7-9 and TRBJ1-4 gives the full variable domain: DTGVSQNPRHKITKRGQNVTFRCDPISEHNRLYWYRQTLGQGPEFLTYFQNEAQLEKSRLLSDRFSAERPKGSFSTLEIQRTEQGDSAMYLCASSFDRHEKLFFGSGTQLSVL.

Ten or more counts support this clonotype. V gene TRBV12-3 or TRBV12-4 combines with J gene TRBJ2-1; 12 bases align to TRBD2. The J segment lost 5 bases and the V segment lost 8 bases, leaving 7 bases of the junction unmatched. There are 15 residues in the CDR3. The CDR3 DNA follows: TGTGCCAGCGGGTTAACTAGCGGGGGGCACAATGAGCAGTTCTTC. This sequence encodes CASGLTSGGHNEQFF.

This clonotype was detected many times. The chain employs TRBV4-2 and TRBJ2-4, with 9 positions matching TRBD1. The junction had 8 bases not matched to a gene; V was cut back by 1 base and J by 4 bases. Per germline, CDR1 LGHNA and CDR2 YNFKEQ. This CDR3 comprises 17 residues. CDR3 bases: TGTGCCAGCAGCCAAGGGGGGAACAGGGGGCAGAAAAACATTCAGTACTTC. As protein: CASSQGGNRGQKNIQYF.

V is TRBV10-2 and J is TRBJ1-1; D gene uncertain. With 8 bases removed from V and 2 bases from J, the gap between germline ends came to 6 bases. The CDR3 is 11 amino acids. Germline V gene data show CDR1 as WSHSY and CDR2 as SAAADI. CDR3 nucleotide sequence: TGCGCCAGCGGGCGAAACACTGAAGCTTTCTTT. Translated: CASGRNTEAFF.

There are a few counts of this clonotype. This chain joins TRBV7-3 and TRBJ2-1; the match to TRBD2 covers 7 bases. In germline, CDR1 is SGHTA, CDR2 FQGTGA. CDR3 length equals 14 residues. V shed 5 bases and J 6 bases; nucleotides not matched to a gene: 7. This CDR3 is CASSAKGGGNEQFF. CDR3 bases: TGTGCCAGCAGCGCCAAGGGCGGGGGCAATGAGCAGTTCTTC.

This clonotype has just a few counts. CDR3 nucleotides: TGTGCCACCAGTGTGGGACAGGGGGCGTTAGGTGAGCAGTTCTTC. Protein sequence: CATSVGQGALGEQFF. The genes are TRBV24-1 and TRBJ2-1; 12 nucleotides line up with TRBD1. Germline CDR1 is KGHDR and CDR2 is SFDVKD. The length of the CDR3 is 15 residues. Losses at the gene ends were 5 bases for V and 9 bases for J; bases not matched to a gene: 7.

V gene TRBV5-5 combines with J gene TRBJ1-1; the D is unclear. V was cut by 1 base and J by 2 bases, with 12 bases left in between. The germline CDR1 and CDR2 sequences are SGHKS and YYEKEE (reference sequence). The CDR3 runs 15 residues. CDR3 protein: CASSLRQSANTEAFF. CDR3 bases: TGTGCCAGCAGCTTGCGCCAGTCGGCAAACACTGAAGCTTTCTTT.

The CDR3 is CASSPPSGQETQYF. CDR3 DNA sequence: TGTGCCAGCTCACCACCGTCCGGCCAAGAGACCCAGTACTTC. The chain employs TRBV18 and TRBJ2-5; D not certain. The V gene's germline CDR1 is KGHSH and CDR2 LQKENI. CDR3 length: 14 residues. Trimming took 0 bases from V and 1 from J, leaving 6 bases between them.

V usage is TRBV19 and J usage is TRBJ1-5; a weak D match, TRBD1 (5 bases). V shed 1 base and J shed 3 bases, with 13 bases lying between them. The germline V gene encodes CDR1 LNHDA and CDR2 SQIVND (reference sequence). The CDR3 consists of 16 residues. The CDR3 bases are TGTGCCAGTAGTATAGCACGGGCCAGGGTCAATCAGCCCCAGCATTTT. It is translated as CASSIARARVNQPQHF.

The chain combines TRBV10-3 with TRBJ2-2, with D unresolved. Trimming shortened V by 6 bases and J by 6 bases, and 14 bases separated the two germline ends. The CDR3 spans 14 residues. Germline V gene data show CDR1 as ENHRY and CDR2 as SYGVKD. CDR3 bases: TGTGCCATCAGGCCGTCGGGTTGGGCCGGGGAGCTGTTTTTT. Translated: CAIRPSGWAGELFF.

This chain connects TRBV7-8 to TRBJ2-5; D gene unclear. This CDR3 is built from 12 residues. Trimming removed 5 bases from V and 5 bases from J, with 9 bases in between. Germline-derived CDR1 and CDR2 are SGHVS and FQNEAQ. The CDR3 DNA reads TGTGCCAGCAGCCCAAATCCGGAGACCCAGTACTTC. It translates to CASSPNPETQYF.

This clonotype was recorded a few times. The chain recombines TRBV11-2 with TRBJ2-6; D might be TRBD1 or TRBD2, each matching 6 bases. V lost 1 base and J lost 4, with 14 bases in between. The germline V gene encodes CDR1 SGHAT and CDR2 FQNNGV. There are 17 residues in the CDR3. The CDR3: CASSLVRGLLGANVLTF. The CDR3 coding sequence is TGTGCCAGCAGCTTAGTTCGGGGGCTGTTAGGGGCCAACGTCCTGACTTTC.

This clonotype appeared many times. The chain uses TRBV7-2 and TRBJ2-3; D assignment may be TRBD1 or TRBD2 (6 bases each). Germline V gene sequence: CDR1 SGHTA, CDR2 FQGNSA. Trimming shortened V by 2 bases and J by 1 base, and 13 bases separated the two germline ends. The CDR3 is 16 amino acids. CDR3 loop: CASSLSPGAGTDTQYF. The CDR3, as DNA: TGTGCCAGCAGCTTATCCCCGGGGGCGGGCACAGATACGCAGTATTTT.

This clonotype showed up just a few times. The chain joins TRBV6-5 to TRBJ1-4; 7 positions agree with TRBD1. This CDR3 has 15 residues. Germline V gives CDR1 MNHEY, CDR2 SVGAGI. Unmatched junction bases numbered 7, after V lost 5 bases and J lost 4 bases. The CDR3: CASSPTGVVNEKLFF. The CDR3 DNA reads as TGTGCCAGCAGTCCTACAGGGGTTGTTAATGAAAAACTGTTTTTT.

The chain uses TRBV7-3 and TRBJ2-1, with D hard to call. V shed 5 bases and J shed 1 base, with 15 bases lying between them. The length of the CDR3 is 16 residues. CDR1 and CDR2 from the germline V gene are SGHTA and FQGTGA. CDR3 amino acids: CASSPWSSGSYNEQFF. Here the CDR3 DNA reads TGTGCCAGCAGCCCATGGTCGTCTGGGTCCTACAATGAGCAGTTCTTC.

This clonotype was detected many times. The J gene is TRBJ2-7, the V gene TRBV5-1, with D hard to call. Germline V gene lookup returns CDR1 SGHRS and CDR2 YFSETQ. Trimming stripped 0 bases from V and 6 bases from J, with 13 bases between. This CDR3 has 14 amino acids. The CDR3 is CASSLDSHGFEQYF. The CDR3, as DNA: TGCGCCAGCAGCTTGGACAGCCATGGGTTCGAGCAGTACTTC.

The chain combines TRBV5-1 with TRBJ2-7; D is unclear. The germline CDR1 and CDR2 sequences are SGHRS and YFSETQ. This CDR3 spans 12 amino acids. Trimming left V 6 bases short and J 2 bases short, with 9 bases between. The CDR3: CASTDGPYEQYV. The CDR3 region has the DNA TGCGCCAGCACGGACGGGCCCTACGAGCAGTACGTC.

This clonotype has more than one count but fewer than ten. The V and J genes are TRBV9 and TRBJ2-3; D may be TRBD2 (5 bases). Per germline, CDR1 SGDLS and CDR2 YYNGEE. The CDR3 totals 16 residues. The V gene lost 3 bases and the J gene lost 2 bases, with 16 bases spanning the gap. This CDR3 reads CASSESGYTPTDTQYF. The CDR3, as DNA: TGTGCCAGCAGCGAATCGGGGTACACCCCCACAGATACGCAGTATTTT.

This chain uses TRBV7-3 with TRBJ2-6; D is undetermined. CDR3 length equals 14 residues. Deletions cut 2 bases from V and 5 bases from J, with 7 bases between. Looked up from germline, CDR1 is SGHTA and CDR2 is FQGTGA. In nucleotides, the CDR3 is TGTGCCAGCAGCTTAGAGGCGCGGGCCAACGTCCTGACTTTC. This gives the protein CASSLEARANVLTF.

V usage is TRBV28 and J usage is TRBJ1-4; perhaps TRBD1 as D (5 bases). This CDR3 region has 14 residues. The germline V and J ends were trimmed by 5 bases and 5 bases, with 12 bases remaining between them. Per germline, CDR1 MDHEN and CDR2 SYDVKM. CDR3 in amino acids: CASSHRGGNEKLFF. The CDR3, as DNA: TGTGCCAGCAGTCACCGGGGGGGGAATGAAAAACTGTTTTTT.

This clonotype appeared a few times. The V call is TRBV19, the J call TRBJ1-1; no clear D. There are 16 residues in the CDR3. Trimming removed 0 bases from V and 0 bases from J, with 11 bases in between. The germline V gene encodes CDR1 LNHDA and CDR2 SQIVND (reference sequence). CDR3 sequence reads: CASSIDRVTLNTEAFF. The CDR3 region has the DNA TGTGCCAGTAGTATAGATCGGGTGACCTTGAACACTGAAGCTTTCTTT.

This clonotype was detected ten times or more. This chain uses TRBV29-1 with TRBJ1-3; no reliable D call. This CDR3 comprises 14 residues. V lost 7 bases and J lost 4, with 17 bases in between. Germline V gene data show CDR1 as SQVTM and CDR2 as ANQGSEA. CDR3 loop: CSAILGMGGNTIYF. CDR3 coding DNA: TGCAGCGCCATTCTAGGGATGGGAGGAAACACCATATATTTT.

The chain has TRBV11-2 and TRBJ1-2; a weak D match, TRBD1 (5 bases). Germline CDR1 SGHAT, CDR2 FQNNGV. The length of the CDR3 is 14 residues. Trimming stripped 2 bases from V and 6 bases from J, with 13 bases between. The CDR3 nucleotides read TGTGCCAGCAGCTTAACCACCCCGGGGCATGGCTACACCTTC. It codes for CASSLTTPGHGYTF.

This clonotype was counted between two and nine times. The rearrangement uses TRBV7-2 and TRBJ2-7; possible D gene TRBD2, 7 bases. The length of the CDR3 is 15 residues. Germline V gene lookup returns CDR1 SGHTA and CDR2 FQGNSA. V was trimmed by 1 base and J by 1 base, leaving 11 bases between them. The CDR3 DNA reads TGTGCCAGCAGCTTAGTCGGGGGGCCTTCCTACGAGCAGTACGTC. The encoded protein is CASSLVGGPSYEQYV.

This chain connects TRBV20-1 to TRBJ2-1; D possibly corresponds to TRBD1 (5 bases). This CDR3 comprises 15 residues. The ends were cut back, 3 bases at V and 0 bases at J, with 12 bases in the middle. Germline V gives CDR1 DFQATT, CDR2 SNEGSKA (reference sequence). The CDR3 loop reads CSASSTVSSYNEQFF. For the CDR3, the DNA is TGCAGTGCTAGCTCGACAGTTAGCTCCTACAATGAGCAGTTCTTC.

This chain links TRBV7-6 with TRBJ1-3, with D possibly matching TRBD1 (5 bases). From germline, CDR1 is SGHVS and CDR2 FNYEAQ. V was clipped by 4 bases and J by 0 bases, with 16 bases between them. The CDR3 length is 17 residues. CDR3 in amino acids: CASSSDPGRNSGNTIYF. CDR3 nucleotide sequence: TGTGCCAGCAGCTCCGATCCGGGACGGAACTCTGGAAACACCATATATTTT.

This clonotype turned up a few times. J is TRBJ2-6 and V is TRBV7-2; D is unclear. CDR3 length: 15 amino acids. Trimming stripped 5 bases from V and 4 bases from J, with 12 bases between. Germline V gene sequence: CDR1 SGHTA, CDR2 FQGNSA. DNA of the CDR3: TGTGCCAGCAGCCCCCCCTCTCTGGGGGCCAACGTCCTGACTTTC. Protein product: CASSPPSLGANVLTF.

Only a few counts were recorded for this clonotype. CDR3 nucleotide sequence: TGCGCCAGCAGCTGGGATTGGGGCACTGAAGCTTTCTTT. It translates to CASSWDWGTEAFF. The chain links TRBV5-1 to TRBJ1-1; D remains unclear. The CDR3 runs 13 residues. CDR1 is SGHRS, CDR2 YFSETQ, per germline. The V gene lost 3 bases and the J gene lost 4 bases, with 10 bases spanning the gap.

This clonotype has a handful of counts. The V and J genes are TRBV7-2 and TRBJ1-1; D remains ambiguous. V was cut by 5 bases and J by 7 bases, with 17 bases left in between. The CDR3 consists of 14 residues. Germline CDR1 and CDR2: SGHTA and FQGNSA. CDR3 coding DNA: TGTGCCAGCAGCCCTAGTCTAGCGAGACTTGAAGCTTTCTTT. Amino acid sequence: CASSPSLARLEAFF.

This clonotype has at least ten counts. The chain joins TRBV7-6 to TRBJ2-7, with 8 bases that match TRBD2. The CDR3 sequence is 15 residues long. Germline-derived CDR1 and CDR2 are SGHVS and FNYEAQ. Unmatched junction bases numbered 3, after V lost 2 bases and J lost 0 bases. The CDR3 DNA reads TGTGCCAGCAGCTTATATAGCGGGGCCTCCTACGAGCAGTACGTC. This gives the protein CASSLYSGASYEQYV.

The rearrangement joins TRBV20-1 to TRBJ2-5, with TRBD1 matching over 9 bases. The trim removed 7 bases at V and 4 bases at J, leaving 10 bases unmatched. This CDR3 is 14 amino acids long. From germline, CDR1 is DFQATT and CDR2 SNEGSKA (reference sequence). This chain's CDR3 is CSGGGQGRPETQYF. The CDR3 DNA is TGCAGTGGGGGAGGACAGGGGCGACCAGAGACCCAGTACTTC.

This clonotype was seen a few times. The rearrangement joins TRBV10-1 to TRBJ2-5; D not certain. With 0 bases removed from V and 1 base from J, the gap between germline ends came to 0 bases. This CDR3 is 12 amino acids long. Germline values: CDR1 WNHNN, CDR2 SYGVQD (reference sequence). The CDR3 DNA reads TGCGCCAGCAGTGAGTCCCAAGAGACCCAGTACTTC. Encoded protein: CASSESQETQYF.